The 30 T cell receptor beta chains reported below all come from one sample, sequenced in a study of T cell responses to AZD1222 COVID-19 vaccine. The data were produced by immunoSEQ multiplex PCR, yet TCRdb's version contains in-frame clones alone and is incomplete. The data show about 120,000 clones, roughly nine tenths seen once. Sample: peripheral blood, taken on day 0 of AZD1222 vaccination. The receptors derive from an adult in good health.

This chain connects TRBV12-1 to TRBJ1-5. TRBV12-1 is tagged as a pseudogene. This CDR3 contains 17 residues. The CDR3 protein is CASSLPRGNTPVRPQHF. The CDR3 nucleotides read TGTGCCAGCAGCTTGCCCCGGGGAAATACCCCAGTGCGGCCCCAGCATTTT.

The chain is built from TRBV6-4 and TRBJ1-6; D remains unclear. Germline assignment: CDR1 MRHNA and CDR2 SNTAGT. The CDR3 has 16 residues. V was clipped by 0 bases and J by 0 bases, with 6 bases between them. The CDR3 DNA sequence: TGTGCCAGCAGTGACTCCGGGAGCTCCTATAATTCACCCCTCCACTTT. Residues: CASSDSGSSYNSPLHF.

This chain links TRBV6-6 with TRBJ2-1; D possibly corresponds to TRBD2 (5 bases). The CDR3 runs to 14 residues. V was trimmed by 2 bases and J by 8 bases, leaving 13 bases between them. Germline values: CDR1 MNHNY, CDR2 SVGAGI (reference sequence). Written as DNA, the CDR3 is TGTGCCAGCAGTTACCGGGCGGGTGGGCATGAGCAGTTCTTC. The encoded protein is CASSYRAGGHEQFF.

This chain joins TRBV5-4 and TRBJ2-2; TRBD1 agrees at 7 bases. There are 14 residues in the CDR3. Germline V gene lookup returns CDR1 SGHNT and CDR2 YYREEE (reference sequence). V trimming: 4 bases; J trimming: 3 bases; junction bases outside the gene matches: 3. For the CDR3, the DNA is TGTGCCAGCAGCCCAGACAGGGACACCGGGGAGCTGTTTTTT. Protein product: CASSPDRDTGELFF.

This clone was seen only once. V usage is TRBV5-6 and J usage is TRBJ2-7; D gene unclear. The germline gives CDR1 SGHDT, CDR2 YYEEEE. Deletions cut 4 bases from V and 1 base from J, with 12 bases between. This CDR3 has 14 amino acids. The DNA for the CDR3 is TGTGCCAGCAGCGTTTACGCCAGTTCCTACGAGCAGTACTTC. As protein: CASSVYASSYEQYF.

CDR3 sequence (DNA): TGTGCCAGCAGTGAATCTGGGCAGGGTGACACCGGGGAGCTGTTTTTT. Translating gives CASSESGQGDTGELFF. The V gene is TRBV25-1, the J gene TRBJ2-2; possible D gene TRBD1, 5 bases. Trimming took 1 base from V and 3 from J, leaving 12 bases between them. The CDR3 runs to 16 residues. The germline CDR1 and CDR2 sequences are MGHDK and SYGVNS.

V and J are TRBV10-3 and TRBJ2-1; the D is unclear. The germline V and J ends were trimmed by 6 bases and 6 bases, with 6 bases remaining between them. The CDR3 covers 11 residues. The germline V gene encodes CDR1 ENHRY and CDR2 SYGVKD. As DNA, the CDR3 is TGTGCCATCAGGGGGTTCAATGAGCAGTTCTTC. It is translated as CAIRGFNEQFF.

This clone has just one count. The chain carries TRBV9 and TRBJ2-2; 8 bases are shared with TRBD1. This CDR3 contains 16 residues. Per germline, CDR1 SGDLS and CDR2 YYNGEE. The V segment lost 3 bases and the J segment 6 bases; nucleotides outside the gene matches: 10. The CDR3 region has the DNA TGTGCCAGCAGCGCCTCCGACAGGGGCTACGCCGGGGAGCTGTTTTTT. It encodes CASSASDRGYAGELFF.

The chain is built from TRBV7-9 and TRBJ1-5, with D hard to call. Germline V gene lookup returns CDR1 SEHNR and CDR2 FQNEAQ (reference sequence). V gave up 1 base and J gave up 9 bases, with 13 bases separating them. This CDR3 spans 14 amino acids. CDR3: CASSLGVDLTPQHF. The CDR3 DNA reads TGTGCCAGCAGCTTAGGGGTGGATTTGACGCCCCAGCATTTT.

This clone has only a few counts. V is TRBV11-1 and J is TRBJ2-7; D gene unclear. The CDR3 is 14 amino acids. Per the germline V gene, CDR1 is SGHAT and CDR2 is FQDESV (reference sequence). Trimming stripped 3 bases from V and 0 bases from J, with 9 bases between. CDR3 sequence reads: CASSFGWSSYEQYF. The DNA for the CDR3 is TGTGCCAGCAGCTTTGGGTGGAGCTCCTACGAGCAGTACTTC. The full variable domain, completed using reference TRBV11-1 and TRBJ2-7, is EAEVAQSPRYKITEKSQAVAFWCDPISGHATLYWYRQILGQGPELLVQFQDESVVDDSQLPKDRFSAERLKGVDSTLKIQPAELGDSAMYLCASSFGWSSYEQYFGPGTRLTVT.

DNA of the CDR3: TGTGCCAGCTCACGGTCAGAGAGAAACTATGGCTACACCTTC. Protein sequence: CASSRSERNYGYTF. This chain joins TRBV18 and TRBJ1-2; D is unclear. Deletions cut 4 bases from V and 2 bases from J, with 11 bases between. CDR3 length: 14 amino acids. Germline-derived CDR1 and CDR2 are KGHSH and LQKENI. Combining the CDR3 with reference TRBV18 and TRBJ1-2 gives the whole variable domain NAGVMQNPRHLVRRRGQEARLRCSPMKGHSHVYWYRQLPEEGLKFMVYLQKENIIDESGMPKERFSAEFPKEGPSILRIQQVVRGDSAAYFCASSRSERNYGYTFGSGTRLTVV.

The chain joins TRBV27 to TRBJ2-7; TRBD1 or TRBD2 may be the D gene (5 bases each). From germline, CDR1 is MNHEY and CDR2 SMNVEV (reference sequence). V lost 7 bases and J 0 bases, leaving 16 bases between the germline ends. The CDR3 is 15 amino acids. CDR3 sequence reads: CASKDSGRGSYEQYF. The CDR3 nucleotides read TGTGCCAGCAAGGATTCGGGAAGGGGCTCCTACGAGCAGTACTTC.

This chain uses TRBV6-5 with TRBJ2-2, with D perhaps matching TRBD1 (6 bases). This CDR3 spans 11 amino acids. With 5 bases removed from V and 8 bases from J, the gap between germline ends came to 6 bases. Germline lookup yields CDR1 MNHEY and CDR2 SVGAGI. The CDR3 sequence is CASSQGGELFF. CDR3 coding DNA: TGTGCCAGCAGTCAGGGGGGGGAGCTGTTTTTT.

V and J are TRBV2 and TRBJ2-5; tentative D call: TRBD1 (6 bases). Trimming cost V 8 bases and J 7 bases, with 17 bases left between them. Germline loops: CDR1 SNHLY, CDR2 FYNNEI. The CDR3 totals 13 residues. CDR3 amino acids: CASAADSVGTQYF. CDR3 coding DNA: TGTGCCAGCGCTGCGGACAGTGTAGGGACCCAGTACTTC.

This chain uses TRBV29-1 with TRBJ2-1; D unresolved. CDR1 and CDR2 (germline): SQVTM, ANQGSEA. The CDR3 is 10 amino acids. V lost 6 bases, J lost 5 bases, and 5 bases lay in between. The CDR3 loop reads CSVYNNEQFF. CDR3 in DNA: TGCAGCGTGTATAACAATGAGCAGTTCTTC.

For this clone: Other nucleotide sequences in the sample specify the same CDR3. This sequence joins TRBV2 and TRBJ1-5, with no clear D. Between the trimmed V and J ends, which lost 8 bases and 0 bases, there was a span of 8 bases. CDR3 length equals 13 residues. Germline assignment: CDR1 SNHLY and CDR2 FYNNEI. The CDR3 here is CASSRDSNQPQHF. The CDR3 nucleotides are TGTGCCAGCTCTAGGGATAGCAATCAGCCCCAGCATTTT.

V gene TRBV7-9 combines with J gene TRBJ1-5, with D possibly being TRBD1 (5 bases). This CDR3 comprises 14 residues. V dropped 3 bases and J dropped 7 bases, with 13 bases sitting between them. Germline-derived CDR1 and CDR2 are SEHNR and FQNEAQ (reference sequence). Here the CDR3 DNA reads TGTGCCAGCAGCTTCTCGGGGCGGCCCCAGCCCCAGCATTTT. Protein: CASSFSGRPQPQHF. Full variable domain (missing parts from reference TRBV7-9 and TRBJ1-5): DTGVSQNPRHKITKRGQNVTFRCDPISEHNRLYWYRQTLGQGPEFLTYFQNEAQLEKSRLLSDRFSAERPKGSFSTLEIQRTEQGDSAMYLCASSFSGRPQPQHFGDGTRLSIL.

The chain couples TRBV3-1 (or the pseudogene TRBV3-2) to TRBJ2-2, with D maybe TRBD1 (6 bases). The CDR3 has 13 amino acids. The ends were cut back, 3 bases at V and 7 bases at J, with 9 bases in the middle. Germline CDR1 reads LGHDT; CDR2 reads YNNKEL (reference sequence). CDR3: CASSHQGNGELFF. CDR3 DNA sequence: TGTGCCAGCAGCCATCAGGGGAACGGGGAGCTGTTTTTT.

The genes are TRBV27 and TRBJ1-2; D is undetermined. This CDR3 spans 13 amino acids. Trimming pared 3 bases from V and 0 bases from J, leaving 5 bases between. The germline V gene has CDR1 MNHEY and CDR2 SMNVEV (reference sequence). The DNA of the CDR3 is TGTGCCAGCAGTTTGGGTCCTAACTATGGCTACACCTTC. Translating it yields CASSLGPNYGYTF.

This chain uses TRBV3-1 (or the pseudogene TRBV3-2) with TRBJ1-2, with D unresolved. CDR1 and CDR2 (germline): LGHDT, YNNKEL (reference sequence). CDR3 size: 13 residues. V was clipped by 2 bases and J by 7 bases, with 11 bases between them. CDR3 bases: TGTGCCAGCAGCCAACACAACCTTGGTGGCTACACCTTC. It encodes CASSQHNLGGYTF.

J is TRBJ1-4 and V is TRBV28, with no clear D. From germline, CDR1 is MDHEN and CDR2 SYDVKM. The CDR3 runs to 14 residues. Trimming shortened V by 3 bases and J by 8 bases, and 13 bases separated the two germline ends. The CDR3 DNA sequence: TGTGCCAGCAGTTTCGACCCGTTCTACGAAAAACTGTTTTTT. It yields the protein CASSFDPFYEKLFF. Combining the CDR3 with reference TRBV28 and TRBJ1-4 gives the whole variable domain DVKVTQSSRYLVKRTGEKVFLECVQDMDHENMFWYRQDPGLGLRLIYFSYDVKMKEKGDIPEGYSVSREKKERFSLILESASTNQTSMYLCASSFDPFYEKLFFGSGTQLSVL.

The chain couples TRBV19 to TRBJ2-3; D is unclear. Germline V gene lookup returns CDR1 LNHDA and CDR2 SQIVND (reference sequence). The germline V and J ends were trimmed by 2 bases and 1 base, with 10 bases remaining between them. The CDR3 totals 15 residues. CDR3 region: CASSISLSGTDTQYF. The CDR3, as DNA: TGTGCCAGTAGTATAAGTCTTAGTGGCACAGATACGCAGTATTTT.

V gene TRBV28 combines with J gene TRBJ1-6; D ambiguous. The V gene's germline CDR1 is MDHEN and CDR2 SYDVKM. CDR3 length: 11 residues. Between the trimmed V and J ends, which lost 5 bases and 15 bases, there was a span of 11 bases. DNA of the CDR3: TGTGCCAGCAGTCCCGGCACGGACCTCCACTTT. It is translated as CASSPGTDLHF.

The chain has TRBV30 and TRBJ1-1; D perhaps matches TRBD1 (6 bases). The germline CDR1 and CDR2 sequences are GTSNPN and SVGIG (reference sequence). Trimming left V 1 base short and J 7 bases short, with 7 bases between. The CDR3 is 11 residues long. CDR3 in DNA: TGTGCCTGGAGTGGGACAGTTGAAGCTTTCTTT. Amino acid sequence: CAWSGTVEAFF. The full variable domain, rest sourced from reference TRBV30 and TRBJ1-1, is SQTIHQWPATLVQPVGSPLSLECTVEGTSNPNLYWYRQAAGRGLQLLFYSVGIGQISSEVPQNLSASRPQDRQFILSSKKLLLSDSGFYLCAWSGTVEAFFGQGTRLTVV.

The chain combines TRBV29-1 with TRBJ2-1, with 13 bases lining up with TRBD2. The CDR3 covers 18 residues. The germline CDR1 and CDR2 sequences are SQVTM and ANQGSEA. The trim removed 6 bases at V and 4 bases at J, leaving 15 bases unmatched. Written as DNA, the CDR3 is TGCAGCGTCCCCCCCCCACTAGCGGGAGGGCCGGATTACAATGAGCAGTTCTTC. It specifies CSVPPPLAGGPDYNEQFF.

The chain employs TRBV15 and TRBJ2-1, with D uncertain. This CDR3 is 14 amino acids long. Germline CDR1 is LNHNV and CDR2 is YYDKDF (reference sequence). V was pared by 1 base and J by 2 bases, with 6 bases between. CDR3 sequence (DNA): TGTGCCACCAGCAGAGCCGGAGCCTACAATGAGCAGTTCTTC. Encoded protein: CATSRAGAYNEQFF.

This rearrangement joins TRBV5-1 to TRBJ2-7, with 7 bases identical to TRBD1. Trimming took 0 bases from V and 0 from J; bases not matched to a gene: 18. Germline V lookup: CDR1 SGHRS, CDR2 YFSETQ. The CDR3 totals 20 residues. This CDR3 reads CASSLALTNRGVGNSYEQYF. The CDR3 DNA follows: TGCGCCAGCAGCTTGGCCTTGACGAACAGGGGTGTAGGGAACTCCTACGAGCAGTACTTC.

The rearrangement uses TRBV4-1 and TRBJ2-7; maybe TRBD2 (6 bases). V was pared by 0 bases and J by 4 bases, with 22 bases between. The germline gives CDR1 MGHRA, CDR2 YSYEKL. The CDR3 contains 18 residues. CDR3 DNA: TGCGCCAGCAGCCAAGAGTTTTCACTCTATGGGGAGGTTTACGAGCAGTACTTC. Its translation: CASSQEFSLYGEVYEQYF.

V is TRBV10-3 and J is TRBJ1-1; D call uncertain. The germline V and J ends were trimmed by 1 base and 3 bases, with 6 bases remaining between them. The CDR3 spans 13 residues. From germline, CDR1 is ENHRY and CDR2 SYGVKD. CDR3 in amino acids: CAISELAYTEAFF. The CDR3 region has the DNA TGTGCCATCAGTGAGTTAGCCTACACTGAAGCTTTCTTT.

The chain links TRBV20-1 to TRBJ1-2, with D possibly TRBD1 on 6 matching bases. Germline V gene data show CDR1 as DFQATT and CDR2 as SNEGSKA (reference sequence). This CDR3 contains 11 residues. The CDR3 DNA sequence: TGCGGGGGCCGGGCTAACTATGGCTACACCTTC. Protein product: CGGRANYGYTF.